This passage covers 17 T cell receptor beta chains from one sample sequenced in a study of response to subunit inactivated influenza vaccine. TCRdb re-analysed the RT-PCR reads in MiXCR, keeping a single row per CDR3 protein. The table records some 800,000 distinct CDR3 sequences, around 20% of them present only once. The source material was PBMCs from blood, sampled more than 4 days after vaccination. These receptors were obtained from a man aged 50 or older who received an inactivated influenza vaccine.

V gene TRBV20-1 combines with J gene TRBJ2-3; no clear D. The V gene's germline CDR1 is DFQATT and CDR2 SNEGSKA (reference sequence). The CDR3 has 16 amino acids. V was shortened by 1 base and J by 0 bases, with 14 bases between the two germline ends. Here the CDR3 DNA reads TGCAGTGCTAGAGGTTCCTGGGTATCTAGCACAGATACGCAGTATTTT. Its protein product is CSARGSWVSSTDTQYF.

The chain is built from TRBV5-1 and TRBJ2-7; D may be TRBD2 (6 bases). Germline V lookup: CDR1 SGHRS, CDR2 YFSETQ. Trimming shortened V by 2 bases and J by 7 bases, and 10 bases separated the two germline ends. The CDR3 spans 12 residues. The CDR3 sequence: CASSLGGQEQYF. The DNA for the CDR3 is TGCGCCAGCAGCTTAGGAGGGCAAGAGCAGTACTTC.

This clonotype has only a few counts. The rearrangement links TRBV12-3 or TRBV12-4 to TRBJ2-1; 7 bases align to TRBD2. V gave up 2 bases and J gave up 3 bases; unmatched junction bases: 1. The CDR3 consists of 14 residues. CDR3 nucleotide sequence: TGTGCCAGCAGTTTACCTAGCGGCTACAATGAGCAGTTCTTC. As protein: CASSLPSGYNEQFF.

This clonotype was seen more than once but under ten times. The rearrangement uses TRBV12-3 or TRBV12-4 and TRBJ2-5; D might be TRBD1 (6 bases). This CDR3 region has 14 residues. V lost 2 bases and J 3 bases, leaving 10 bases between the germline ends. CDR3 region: CASSLYSGEETQYF. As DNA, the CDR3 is TGTGCCAGCAGTTTATATTCAGGGGAAGAGACCCAGTACTTC.

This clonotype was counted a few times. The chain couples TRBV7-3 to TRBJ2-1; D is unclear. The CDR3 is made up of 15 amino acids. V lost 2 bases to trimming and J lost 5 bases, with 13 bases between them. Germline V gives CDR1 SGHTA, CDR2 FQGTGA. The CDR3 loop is CASSLRLTSDNEQFF. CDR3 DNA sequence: TGTGCCAGCAGCTTACGGCTGACGTCTGACAATGAGCAGTTCTTC.

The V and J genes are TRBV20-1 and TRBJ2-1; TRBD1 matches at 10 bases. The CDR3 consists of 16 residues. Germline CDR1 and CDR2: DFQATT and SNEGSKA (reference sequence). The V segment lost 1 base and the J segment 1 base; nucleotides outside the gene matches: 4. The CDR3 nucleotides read TGCAGTGCTAGAGGGACAGGGGGGGCTTCCTACAATGAGCAGTTCTTC. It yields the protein CSARGTGGASYNEQFF.

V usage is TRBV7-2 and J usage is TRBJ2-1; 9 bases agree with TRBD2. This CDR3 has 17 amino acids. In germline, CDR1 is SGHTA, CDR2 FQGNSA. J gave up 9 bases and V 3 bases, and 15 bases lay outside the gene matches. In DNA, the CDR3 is TGTGCCAGCAGCTTGGGGAGGTTGGGGACTAGCATAGCTGAGCAGTTCTTC. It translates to CASSLGRLGTSIAEQFF.

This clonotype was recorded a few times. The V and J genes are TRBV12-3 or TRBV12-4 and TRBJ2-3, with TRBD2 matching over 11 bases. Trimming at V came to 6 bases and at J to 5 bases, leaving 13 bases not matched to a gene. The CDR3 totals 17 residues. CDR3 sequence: CASRDLRLAGGRDTQYF. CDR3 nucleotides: TGTGCCAGCAGAGACCTTCGGCTAGCGGGAGGTCGAGATACGCAGTATTTT.

The CDR3 DNA reads as TGTGCCACTCAAGTCACACTAAGCCCTGTGACAGGATGGTACGAGCAGTACTTC. Residues: CATQVTLSPVTGWYEQYF. This chain links TRBV28 with TRBJ2-7, with a possible D match to TRBD1 (6 bases). The V end lost 10 bases, the J end lost 4 bases, and 32 bases lay between the germline ends. Germline assignment: CDR1 MDHEN and CDR2 SYDVKM. This CDR3 region has 18 residues.

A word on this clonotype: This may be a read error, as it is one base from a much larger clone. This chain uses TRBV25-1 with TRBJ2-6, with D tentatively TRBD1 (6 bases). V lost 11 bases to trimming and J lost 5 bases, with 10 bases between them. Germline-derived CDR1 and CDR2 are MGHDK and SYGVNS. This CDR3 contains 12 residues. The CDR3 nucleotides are TGTGCCGCAGGGGCTCGGGCCAACGTCCTGACTTTC. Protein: CAAGARANVLTF. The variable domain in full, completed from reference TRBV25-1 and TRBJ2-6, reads EADIYQTPRYLVIGTGKKITLECSQTMGHDKMYWYQQDPGMELHLIHYSYGVNSTEKGDLSSESTVSRIRTEHFPLTLESARPSHTSQYLCAAGARANVLTFGAGSRLTVL.

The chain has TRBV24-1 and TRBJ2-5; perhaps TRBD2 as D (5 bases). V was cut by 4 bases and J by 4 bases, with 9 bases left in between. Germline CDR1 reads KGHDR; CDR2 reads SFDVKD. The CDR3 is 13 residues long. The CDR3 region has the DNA TGTGCCACCAGTGAATCGGGATCAGAGACCCAGTACTTC. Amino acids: CATSESGSETQYF.

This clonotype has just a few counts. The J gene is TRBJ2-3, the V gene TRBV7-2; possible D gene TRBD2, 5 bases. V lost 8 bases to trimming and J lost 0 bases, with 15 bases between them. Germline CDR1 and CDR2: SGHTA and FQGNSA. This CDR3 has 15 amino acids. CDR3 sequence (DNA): TGTGCCAGCGCGGACTTCCGGTTGAGCACAGATACGCAGTATTTT. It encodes CASADFRLSTDTQYF. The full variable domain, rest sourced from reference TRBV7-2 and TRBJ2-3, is GAGVSQSPSNKVTEKGKDVELRCDPISGHTALYWYRQSLGQGLEFLIYFQGNSAPDKSGLPSDRFSAERTGGSVSTLTIQRTQQEDSAVYLCASADFRLSTDTQYFGPGTRLTVL.

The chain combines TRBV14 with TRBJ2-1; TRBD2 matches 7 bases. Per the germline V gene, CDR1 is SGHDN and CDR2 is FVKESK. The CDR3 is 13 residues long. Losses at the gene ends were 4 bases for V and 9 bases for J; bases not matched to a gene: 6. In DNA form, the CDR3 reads TGTGCCAGCAGCCGACTAGCACGGGGTGAGCAGTTCTTC. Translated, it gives CASSRLARGEQFF.

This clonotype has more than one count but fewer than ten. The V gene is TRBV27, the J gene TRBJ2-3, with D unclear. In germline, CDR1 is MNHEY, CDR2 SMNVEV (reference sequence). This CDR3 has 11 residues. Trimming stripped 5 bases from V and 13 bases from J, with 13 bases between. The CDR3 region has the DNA TGTGCCAGCAGTCCGGGCCTCAAGAAGTATTTT. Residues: CASSPGLKKYF.

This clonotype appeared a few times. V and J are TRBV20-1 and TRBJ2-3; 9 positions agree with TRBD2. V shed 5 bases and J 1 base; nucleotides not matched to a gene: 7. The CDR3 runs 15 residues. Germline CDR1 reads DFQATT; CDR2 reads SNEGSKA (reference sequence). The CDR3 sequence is CSAESGRYGTDTQYF. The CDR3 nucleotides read TGCAGTGCTGAGAGCGGGAGGTATGGCACAGATACGCAGTATTTT.

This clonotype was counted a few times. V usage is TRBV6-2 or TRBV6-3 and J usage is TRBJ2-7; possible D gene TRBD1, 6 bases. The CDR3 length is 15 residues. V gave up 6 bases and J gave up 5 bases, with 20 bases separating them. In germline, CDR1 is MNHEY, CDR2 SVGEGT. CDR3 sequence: CASRRRDMGRNEQYF. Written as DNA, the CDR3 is TGTGCCAGCAGACGCCGGGACATGGGTCGGAACGAGCAGTACTTC.

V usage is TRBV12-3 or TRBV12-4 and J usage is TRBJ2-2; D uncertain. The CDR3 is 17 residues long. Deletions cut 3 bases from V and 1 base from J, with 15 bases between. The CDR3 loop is CASSFTRLGRNTGELFF. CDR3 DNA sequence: TGTGCCAGCAGTTTTACCCGACTGGGAAGGAACACCGGGGAGCTGTTTTTT.